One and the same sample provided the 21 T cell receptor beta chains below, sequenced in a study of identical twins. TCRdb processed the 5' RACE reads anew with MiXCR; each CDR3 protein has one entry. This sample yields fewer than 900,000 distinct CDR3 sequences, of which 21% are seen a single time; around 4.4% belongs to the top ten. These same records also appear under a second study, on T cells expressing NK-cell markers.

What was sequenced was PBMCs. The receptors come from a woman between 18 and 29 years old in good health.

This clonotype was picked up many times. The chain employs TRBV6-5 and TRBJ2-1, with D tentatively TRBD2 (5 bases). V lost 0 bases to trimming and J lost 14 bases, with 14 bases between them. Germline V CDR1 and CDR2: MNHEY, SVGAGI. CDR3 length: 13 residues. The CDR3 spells CASSYSLGSPKFF. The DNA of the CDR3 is TGTGCCAGCAGTTACTCCCTAGGGAGTCCGAAGTTCTTC.

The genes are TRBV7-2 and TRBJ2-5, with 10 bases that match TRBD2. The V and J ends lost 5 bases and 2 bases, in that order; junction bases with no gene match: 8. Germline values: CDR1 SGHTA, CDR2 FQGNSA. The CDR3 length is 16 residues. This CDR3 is CASSPLGTSVQETQYF. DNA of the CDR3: TGTGCCAGCAGCCCATTGGGGACTAGCGTACAAGAGACCCAGTACTTC.

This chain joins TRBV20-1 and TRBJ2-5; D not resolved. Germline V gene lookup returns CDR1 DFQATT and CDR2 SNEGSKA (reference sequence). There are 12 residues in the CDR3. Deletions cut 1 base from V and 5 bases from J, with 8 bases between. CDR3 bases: TGCAGTGCTAGAGGGGGAATGGAGACCCAGTACTTC. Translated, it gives CSARGGMETQYF.

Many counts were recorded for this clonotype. This CDR3 reads CASRDGTSSSYNEQFF. DNA of the CDR3: TGCGCCAGCAGGGACGGGACCTCAAGCTCCTACAATGAGCAGTTCTTC. This chain connects TRBV10-2 to TRBJ2-1; D might be TRBD1 or TRBD2, each matching 5 bases. V was trimmed by 6 bases and J by 0 bases, leaving 15 bases between them. Germline assignment: CDR1 WSHSY and CDR2 SAAADI. The CDR3 runs to 16 residues.

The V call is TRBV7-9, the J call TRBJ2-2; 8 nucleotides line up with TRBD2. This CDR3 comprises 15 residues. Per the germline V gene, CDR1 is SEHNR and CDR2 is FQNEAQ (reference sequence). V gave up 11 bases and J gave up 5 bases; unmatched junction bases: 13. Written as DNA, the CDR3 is TGTGCCGGCCTTCGTAGCGGGACGGATACCGGGGAGCTGTTTTTT. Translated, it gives CAGLRSGTDTGELFF.

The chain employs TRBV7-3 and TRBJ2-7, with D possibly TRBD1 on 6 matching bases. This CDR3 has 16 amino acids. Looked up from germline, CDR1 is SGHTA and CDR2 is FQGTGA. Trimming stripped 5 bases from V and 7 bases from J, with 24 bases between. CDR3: CASSGPTGTYPREQYF. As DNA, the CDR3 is TGTGCCAGCAGCGGACCCACCGGGACATACCCCCGGGAGCAGTACTTC.

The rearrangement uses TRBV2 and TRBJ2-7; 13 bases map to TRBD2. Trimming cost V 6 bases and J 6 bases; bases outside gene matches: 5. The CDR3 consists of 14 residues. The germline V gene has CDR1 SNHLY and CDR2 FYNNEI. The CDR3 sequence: CASRPGTSGVEQYF. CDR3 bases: TGTGCCAGCAGACCCGGGACTAGCGGGGTCGAGCAGTACTTC.

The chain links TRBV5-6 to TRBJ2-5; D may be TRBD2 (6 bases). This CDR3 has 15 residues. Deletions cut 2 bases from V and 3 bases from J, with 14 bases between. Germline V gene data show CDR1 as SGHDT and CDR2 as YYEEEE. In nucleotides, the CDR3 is TGTGCCAGCAGCTTTATTAGCGGCCGGGAAGAGACCCAGTACTTC. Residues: CASSFISGREETQYF.

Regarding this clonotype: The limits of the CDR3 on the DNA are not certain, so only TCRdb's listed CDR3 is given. This CDR3 reads CASSFWGDGAFF. V is TRBV7-6 and J is TRBJ2-1; TRBD1 is taken as the D call from the table, unchecked against the DNA. 12 amino acids form the CDR3, both terminal residues included. CDR1 and CDR2 from the germline V gene are SGHVS and FNYEAQ.

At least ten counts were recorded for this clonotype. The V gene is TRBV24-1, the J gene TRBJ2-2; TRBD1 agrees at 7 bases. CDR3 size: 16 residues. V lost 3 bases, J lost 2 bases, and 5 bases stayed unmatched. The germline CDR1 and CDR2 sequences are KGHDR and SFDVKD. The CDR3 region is CATSDHRDSNTGELFF. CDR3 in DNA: TGTGCCACCAGTGATCACCGGGACAGCAACACCGGGGAGCTGTTTTTT.

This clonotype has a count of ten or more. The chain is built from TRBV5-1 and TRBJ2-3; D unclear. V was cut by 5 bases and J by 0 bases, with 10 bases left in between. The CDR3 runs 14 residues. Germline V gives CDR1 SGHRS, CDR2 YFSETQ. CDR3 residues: CASRLQTSTDTQYF. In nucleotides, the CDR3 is TGCGCCAGCAGACTACAGACTAGCACAGATACGCAGTATTTT.

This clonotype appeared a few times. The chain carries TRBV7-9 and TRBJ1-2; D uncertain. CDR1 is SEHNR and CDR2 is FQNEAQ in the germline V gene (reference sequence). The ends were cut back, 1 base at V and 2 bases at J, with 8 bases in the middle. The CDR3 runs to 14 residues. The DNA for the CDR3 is TGTGCCAGCAGCTTAGGGAACAGAAACTATGGCTACACCTTC. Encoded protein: CASSLGNRNYGYTF.

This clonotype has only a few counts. The CDR3 nucleotides read TGTGCCAGCAGACAAGGGGGTTCTCTCACAGATACGCAGTATTTT. Residues: CASRQGGSLTDTQYF. The gene calls are TRBV5-5 and TRBJ2-3, with TRBD1 as a possible D gene (6 bases). The V gene's germline CDR1 is SGHKS and CDR2 YYEKEE (reference sequence). Trimming stripped 5 bases from V and 2 bases from J, with 15 bases between. The CDR3 runs to 15 residues.

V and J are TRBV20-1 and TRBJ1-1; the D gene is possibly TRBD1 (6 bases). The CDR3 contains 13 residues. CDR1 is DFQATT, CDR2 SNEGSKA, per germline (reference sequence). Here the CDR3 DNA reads TGCGGCAGGGGCCGGGGGCCTGACACTGAAGCTTTCTTT. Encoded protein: CGRGRGPDTEAFF.

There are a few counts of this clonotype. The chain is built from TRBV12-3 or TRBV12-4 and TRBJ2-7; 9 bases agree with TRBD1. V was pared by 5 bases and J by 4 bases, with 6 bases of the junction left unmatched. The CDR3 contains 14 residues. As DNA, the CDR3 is TGTGCCAGCAGTAATGGACAGGGGCGTTACGAGCAGTACTTC. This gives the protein CASSNGQGRYEQYF.

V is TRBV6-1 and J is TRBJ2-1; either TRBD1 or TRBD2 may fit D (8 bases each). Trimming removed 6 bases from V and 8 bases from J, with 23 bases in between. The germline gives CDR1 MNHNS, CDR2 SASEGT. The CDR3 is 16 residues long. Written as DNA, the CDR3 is TGTGCCAGCAGCGACAGGGGACTAGGTCGGGCGGATGAGCAGTTCTTC. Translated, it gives CASSDRGLGRADEQFF.

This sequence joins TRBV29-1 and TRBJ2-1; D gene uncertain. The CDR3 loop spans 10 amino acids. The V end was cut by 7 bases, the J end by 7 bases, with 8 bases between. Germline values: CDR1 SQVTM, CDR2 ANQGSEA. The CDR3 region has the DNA TGCAGCGGACATAGGAATGAGCAGTTCTTC. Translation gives CSGHRNEQFF.

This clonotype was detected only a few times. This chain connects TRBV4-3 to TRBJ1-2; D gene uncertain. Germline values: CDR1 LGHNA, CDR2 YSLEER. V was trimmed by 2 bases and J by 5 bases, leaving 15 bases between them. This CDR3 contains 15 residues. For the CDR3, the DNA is TGCGCCAGCAGCCAACTTGAGGAGCCACAGTATGGCTACACCTTC. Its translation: CASSQLEEPQYGYTF.

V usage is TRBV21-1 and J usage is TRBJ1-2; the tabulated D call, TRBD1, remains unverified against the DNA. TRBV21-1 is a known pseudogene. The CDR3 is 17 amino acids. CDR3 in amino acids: CASSKSPVGWKDYGYTF. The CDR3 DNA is TGTGCCAGCAGCAAATCCCCCGTGGGGTGGAAGGACTATGGCTACACCTTC.

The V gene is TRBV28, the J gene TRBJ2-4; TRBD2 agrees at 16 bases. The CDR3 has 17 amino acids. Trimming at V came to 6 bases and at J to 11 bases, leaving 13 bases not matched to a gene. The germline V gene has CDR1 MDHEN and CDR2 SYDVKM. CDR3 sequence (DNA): TGTGCCAGCAGCACCATATCCGGGACTAGCGGGGGGGGCCTTCAGTACTTC. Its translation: CASSTISGTSGGGLQYF.

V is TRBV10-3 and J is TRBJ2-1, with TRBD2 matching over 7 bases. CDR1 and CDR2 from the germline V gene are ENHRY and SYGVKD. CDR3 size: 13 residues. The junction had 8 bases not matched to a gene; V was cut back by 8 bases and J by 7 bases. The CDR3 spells CAIGDWRENEQFF. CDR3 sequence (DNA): TGTGCCATCGGGGACTGGCGGGAGAATGAGCAGTTCTTC.